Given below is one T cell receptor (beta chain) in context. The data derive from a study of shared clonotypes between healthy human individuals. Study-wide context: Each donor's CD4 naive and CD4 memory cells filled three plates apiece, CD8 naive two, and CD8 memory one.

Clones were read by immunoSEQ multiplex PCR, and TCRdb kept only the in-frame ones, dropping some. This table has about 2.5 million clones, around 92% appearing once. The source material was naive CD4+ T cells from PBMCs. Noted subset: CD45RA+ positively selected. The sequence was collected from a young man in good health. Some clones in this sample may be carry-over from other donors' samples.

CDR3 region: CASGRGTSGGYEQYF. CDR3 nucleotides: TGTGCCAGCGGACGGGGGACTAGCGGGGGCTACGAGCAGTACTTC. The chain recombines TRBV6-1 with TRBJ2-7, with TRBD2 matching 14 bases. Per germline, CDR1 MNHNS and CDR2 SASEGT. This CDR3 contains 15 residues. After removal of 8 bases from V and 3 bases from J, the junction contained 6 bases not matched to a gene.